This T cell receptor (beta chain) was profiled in a study of blood T cell repertoires in COVID-19. Profiling relied on immunoSEQ multiplex PCR, and the TCRdb table lists in-frame clones only, not all of them. This table holds fewer than 350,000 clones, around 85% found once. The length of the CDR3 is 13 residues. The germline gives CDR1 SGHKS, CDR2 YYEKEE (reference sequence). Between the trimmed V and J ends, which lost 7 bases and 4 bases, there was a span of 14 bases. This clonotype was sampled from a woman in her 40s who had recovered from COVID-19. Material for sequencing was PBMCs or T cells enriched from blood (not recorded which). This chain uses TRBV5-5 with TRBJ1-1; D might be TRBD1 (6 bases). This CDR3 reads CASLTGQFTEAFF. The CDR3 nucleotides read TGTGCCAGCCTCACGGGACAATTCACTGAAGCTTTCTTT.